The rows below give T cell receptor beta chains drawn from one sample of a study of radiation and T cells in renal cell carcinoma. Profiled with immunoSEQ multiplex PCR; TCRdb holds only in-frame clones, not every one. The sample yields about 20,000 clones, 80% seen once. The sequencing used blood, collected from a patient whose treatment included radiotherapy and nephrectomy. Receptors originate from a man aged 60 to 75 with renal cell carcinoma. Each CDR3 is given with its conserved first and last residue. A D gene is named only where the DNA matches it firmly. For some rows the clone size is stated as once, few or many, or as a class when expanded; others skip it.

j_call cdr3_length clone_size v_call d_call cdr3_aa cdr3_nt
TRBJ2-2 11 - TRBV7-3 - CASSSVRELFF TGTGCCAGCAGCTCCGTTAGGGAGCTGTTTTTT
TRBJ1-1 12 - TRBV7-2 - CASSLDTGLAFF TGTGCCAGCAGCTTAGATACAGGCCTGGCTTTCTTT
TRBJ1-3 15 - TRBV18 TRBD1 CASSPSKGAGNTIYF TGTGCCAGCTCACCTAGCAAGGGGGCTGGGAACACCATATATTTT
TRBJ2-7 14 - TRBV19 - CASSIGAGSDEQYF TGTGCCAGTAGTATCGGGGCAGGGAGCGACGAGCAGTACTTC
TRBJ2-2 16 - TRBV6-1 - CASSVMGALTTGELFF TGTGCCAGCAGTGTAATGGGGGCCCTCACCACCGGGGAGCTGTTTTTT
TRBJ1-5 14 - TRBV6-1 TRBD1 CASSTDRGNQPQHF TGTGCCAGCAGTACGGACAGGGGGAATCAGCCCCAGCATTTT
TRBJ2-1 18 - TRBV19 TRBD1 CASSTTFGTGSPYNEQFF TGTGCCAGTAGTACAACTTTCGGGACAGGGTCCCCCTACAATGAGCAGTTCTTC
TRBJ1-6 13 - TRBV18 - CASSPRRNSPLHF TGTGCCAGCTCACCCCGACGCAATTCACCCCTCCACTTT
TRBJ2-1 15 - TRBV9 - CASSVGPSGGFRQFF TGTGCCAGCAGCGTAGGCCCCTCCGGTGGATTTCGGCAGTTCTTC
TRBJ2-5 12 - TRBV30 TRBD1 CAGTGGEKTQYF TGTGCCGGTACAGGGGGTGAAAAGACCCAGTACTTC
TRBJ2-1 14 - TRBV12-5 - CASGPGSSYNEQFF TGTGCTAGTGGCCCGGGGAGCTCCTACAATGAGCAGTTCTTC
TRBJ2-7 15 once TRBV10-1 - CASSENTFGSYEQYF TGCGCCAGCAGTGAAAATACGTTCGGGTCCTACGAGCAGTACTTC
TRBJ2-6 18 - TRBV7-9 TRBD2 CASDGTSGISGGANVLTF TGTGCCAGCGACGGGACTAGCGGGATCTCTGGTGGGGCCAACGTCCTGACTTTC
TRBJ2-1 13 - TRBV12-5 - CASGPDRYNEQFF TGTGCTAGTGGTCCCGACAGGTACAATGAGCAGTTCTTC
TRBJ1-2 15 - TRBV18 TRBD1 CASSRGQAESYGYTF TGTGCCAGCTCACGAGGACAGGCTGAATCCTATGGCTACACCTTC
TRBJ2-3 16 - TRBV10-3 - CAIRGGGYGGTDTQYF TGTGCCATCAGGGGTGGGGGCTACGGGGGCACAGATACGCAGTATTTT
TRBJ1-5 15 - TRBV30 TRBD1 CASSPGQGSNQPQHF TGTGCCTCCTCACCGGGACAGGGAAGCAATCAGCCCCAGCATTTT
TRBJ1-2 17 - TRBV27 - CASSLQRRAGGYYGYTF TGTGCCAGCAGTTTACAGAGGCGGGCAGGCGGATACTATGGCTACACCTTC
TRBJ1-2 14 - TRBV15 - CATSRVQGFYGYTF TGTGCCACCAGCAGAGTGCAGGGTTTCTATGGCTACACCTTC
TRBJ2-7 13 - TRBV5-6 - CASSLGQIYEQYF TGTGCCAGCAGCTTGGGACAGATCTACGAGCAGTACTTC
TRBJ2-7 14 - TRBV19 TRBD2 CASTPRGGSKEQYF TGTGCCAGCACCCCCCGGGGCGGGAGCAAGGAGCAGTACTTC
TRBJ1-1 15 - TRBV18 TRBD1 CASSPNRGLDTEAFF TGTGCCAGCTCACCAAACAGGGGGCTGGACACTGAAGCTTTCTTT
TRBJ2-1 16 few TRBV5-6 TRBD2 CASSLELAGGLDEQFF TGTGCCAGCAGCTTGGAACTTGCGGGAGGATTGGATGAGCAGTTCTTC
TRBJ2-7 17 - TRBV4-3 TRBD2 CASSQDTRSGLAGGQYF TGCGCCAGCAGCCAAGATACCCGCTCTGGACTAGCGGGAGGGCAGTACTTC
TRBJ2-7 10 - TRBV30 - CAWSQGEQYF TGTGCCTGGAGTCAGGGCGAGCAGTACTTC
TRBJ1-3 10 once TRBV11-2 - CASSFNTIYF TGTGCCAGCAGCTTCAACACCATATATTTT
TRBJ2-1 14 - TRBV5-6 - CASSYTDYQSEQFF TGTGCCAGCAGCTATACGGACTACCAATCTGAGCAGTTCTTC
TRBJ1-2 14 - TRBV5-1 - CASSLGQNVYGYTF TGCGCCAGCAGCTTGGGACAGAACGTCTATGGCTACACCTTC